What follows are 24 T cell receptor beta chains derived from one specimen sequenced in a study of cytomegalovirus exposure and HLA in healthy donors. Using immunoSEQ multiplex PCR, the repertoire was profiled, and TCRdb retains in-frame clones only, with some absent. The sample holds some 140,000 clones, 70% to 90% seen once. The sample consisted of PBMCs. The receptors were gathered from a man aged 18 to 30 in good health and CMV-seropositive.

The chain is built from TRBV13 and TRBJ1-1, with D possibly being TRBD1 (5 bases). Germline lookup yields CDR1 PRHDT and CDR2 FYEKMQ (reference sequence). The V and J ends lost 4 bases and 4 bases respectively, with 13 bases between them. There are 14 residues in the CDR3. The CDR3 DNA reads TGTGCCAGCAGCTCCCGCCGCGGGGGCACTGAAGCTTTCTTT. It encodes CASSSRRGGTEAFF. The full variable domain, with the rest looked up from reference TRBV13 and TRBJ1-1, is AAGVIQSPRHLIKEKRETATLKCYPIPRHDTVYWYQQGPGQDPQFLISFYEKMQSDKGSIPDRFSAQQFSDYHSELNMSSLELGDSALYFCASSSRRGGTEAFFGQGTRLTVV.

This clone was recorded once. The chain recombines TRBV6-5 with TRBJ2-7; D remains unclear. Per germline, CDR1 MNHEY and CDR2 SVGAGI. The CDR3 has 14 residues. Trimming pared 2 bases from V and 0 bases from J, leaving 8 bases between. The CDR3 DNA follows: TGTGCCAGCAGTTACGACACGAGCTCCTACGAGCAGTACTTC. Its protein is CASSYDTSSYEQYF.

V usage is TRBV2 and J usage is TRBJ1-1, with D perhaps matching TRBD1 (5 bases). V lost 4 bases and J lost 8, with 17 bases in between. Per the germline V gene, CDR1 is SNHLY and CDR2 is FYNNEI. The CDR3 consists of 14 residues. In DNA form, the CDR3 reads TGTGCCAGCAGTGGACACTTTGGGACTACAGAAGCTTTCTTT. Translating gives CASSGHFGTTEAFF.

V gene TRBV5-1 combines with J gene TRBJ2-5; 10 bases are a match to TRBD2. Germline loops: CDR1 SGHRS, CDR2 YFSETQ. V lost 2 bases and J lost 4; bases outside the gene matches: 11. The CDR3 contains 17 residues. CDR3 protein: CASSLSAAGGSGETQYF. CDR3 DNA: TGCGCCAGCAGCTTATCTGCAGCGGGAGGGTCGGGAGAGACCCAGTACTTC.

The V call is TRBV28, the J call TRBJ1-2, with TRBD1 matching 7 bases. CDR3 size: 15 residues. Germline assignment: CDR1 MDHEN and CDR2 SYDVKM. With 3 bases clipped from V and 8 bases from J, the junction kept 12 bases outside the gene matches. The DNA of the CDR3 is TGTGCCAGCAGTTTGGTATCAGGGGGTTTGGAGGGCTACACCTTC. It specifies CASSLVSGGLEGYTF.

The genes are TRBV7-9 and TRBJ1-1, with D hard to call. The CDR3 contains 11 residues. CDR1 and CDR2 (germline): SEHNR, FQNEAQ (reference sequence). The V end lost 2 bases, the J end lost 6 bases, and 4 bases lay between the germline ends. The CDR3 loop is CASSLTSEAFF. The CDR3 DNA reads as TGTGCCAGCAGCTTAACTTCTGAAGCTTTCTTT.

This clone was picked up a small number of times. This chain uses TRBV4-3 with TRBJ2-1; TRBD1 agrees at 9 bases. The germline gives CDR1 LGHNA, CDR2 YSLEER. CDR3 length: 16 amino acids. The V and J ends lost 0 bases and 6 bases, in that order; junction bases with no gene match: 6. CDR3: CASSQDLGTGSNEQFF. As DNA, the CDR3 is TGCGCCAGCAGCCAAGACCTTGGGACAGGGAGCAATGAGCAGTTCTTC.

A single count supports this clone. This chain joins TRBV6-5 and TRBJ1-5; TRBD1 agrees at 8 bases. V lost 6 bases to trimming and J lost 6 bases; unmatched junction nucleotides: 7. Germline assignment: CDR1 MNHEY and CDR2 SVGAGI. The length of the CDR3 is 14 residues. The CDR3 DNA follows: TGTGCCAGCAGCAATACAGGGGGTTTTCAGCCCCAGCATTTT. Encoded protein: CASSNTGGFQPQHF.

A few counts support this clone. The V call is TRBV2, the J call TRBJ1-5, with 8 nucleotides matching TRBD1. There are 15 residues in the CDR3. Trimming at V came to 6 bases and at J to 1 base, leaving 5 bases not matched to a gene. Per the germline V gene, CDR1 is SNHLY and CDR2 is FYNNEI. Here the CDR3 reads CASRRRGQSNQPQHF. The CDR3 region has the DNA TGTGCCAGCAGGCGCAGGGGGCAAAGCAATCAGCCCCAGCATTTT.

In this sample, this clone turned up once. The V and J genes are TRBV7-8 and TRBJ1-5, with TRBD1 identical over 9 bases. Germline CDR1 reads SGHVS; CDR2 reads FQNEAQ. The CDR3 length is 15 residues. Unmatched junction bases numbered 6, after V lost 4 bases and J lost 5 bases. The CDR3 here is CASSWGQGRDQPQHF. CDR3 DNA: TGTGCCAGCAGCTGGGGACAGGGTCGCGATCAGCCCCAGCATTTT.

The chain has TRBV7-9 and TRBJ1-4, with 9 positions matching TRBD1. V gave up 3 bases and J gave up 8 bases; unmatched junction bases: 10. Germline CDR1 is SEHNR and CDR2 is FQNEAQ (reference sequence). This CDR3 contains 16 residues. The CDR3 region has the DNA TGTGCCAGCAGCTTTATCCCGGGACAGGGCCGGGAAAAACTGTTTTTT. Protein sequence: CASSFIPGQGREKLFF.

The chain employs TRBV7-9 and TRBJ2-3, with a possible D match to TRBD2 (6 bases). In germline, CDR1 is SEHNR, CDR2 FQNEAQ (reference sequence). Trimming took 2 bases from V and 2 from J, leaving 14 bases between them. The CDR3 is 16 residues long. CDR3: CASSLSREYPTDTQYF. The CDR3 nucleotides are TGTGCCAGCAGCTTAAGCCGGGAGTACCCCACAGATACGCAGTATTTT.

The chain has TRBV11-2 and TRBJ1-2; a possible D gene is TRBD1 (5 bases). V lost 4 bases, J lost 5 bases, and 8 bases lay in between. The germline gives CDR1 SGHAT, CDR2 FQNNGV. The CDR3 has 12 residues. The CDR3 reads CASSSRQYGYTF. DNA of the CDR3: TGTGCCAGCAGCTCCCGACAGTATGGCTACACCTTC.

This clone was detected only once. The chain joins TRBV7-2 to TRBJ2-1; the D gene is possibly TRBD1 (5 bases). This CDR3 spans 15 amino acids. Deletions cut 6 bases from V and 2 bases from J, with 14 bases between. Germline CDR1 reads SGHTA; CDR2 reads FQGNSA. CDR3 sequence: CASSRTPQPYNEQFF. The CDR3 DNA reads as TGTGCCAGCAGTCGGACACCCCAGCCCTACAATGAGCAGTTCTTC.

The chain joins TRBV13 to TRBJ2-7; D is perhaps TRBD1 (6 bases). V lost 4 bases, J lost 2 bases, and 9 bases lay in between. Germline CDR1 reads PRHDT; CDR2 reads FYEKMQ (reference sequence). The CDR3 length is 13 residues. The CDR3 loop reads CASSSRQAYEQYF. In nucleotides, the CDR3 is TGTGCCAGCAGCTCTAGACAGGCCTACGAGCAGTACTTC.

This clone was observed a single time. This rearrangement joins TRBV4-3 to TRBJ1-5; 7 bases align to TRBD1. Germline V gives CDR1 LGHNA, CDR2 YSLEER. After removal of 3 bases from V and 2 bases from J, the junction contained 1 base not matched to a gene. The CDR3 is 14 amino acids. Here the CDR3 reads CASSQGTGNQPQHF. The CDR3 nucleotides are TGCGCCAGCAGCCAGGGGACAGGCAATCAGCCCCAGCATTTT.

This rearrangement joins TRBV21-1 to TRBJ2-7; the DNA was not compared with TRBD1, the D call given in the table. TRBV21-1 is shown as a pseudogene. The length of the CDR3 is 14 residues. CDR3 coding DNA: TGTGCCAGCAGCAACAAGACAGGGGCCTACGAGCAGTACTTC. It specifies CASSNKTGAYEQYF.

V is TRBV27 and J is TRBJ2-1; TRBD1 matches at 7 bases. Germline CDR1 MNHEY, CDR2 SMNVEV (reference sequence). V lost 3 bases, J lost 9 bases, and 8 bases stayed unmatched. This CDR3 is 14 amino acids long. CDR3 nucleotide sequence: TGTGCCAGCAGTTTGTCGCAGGGGGTAGGTGAGCAGTTCTTC. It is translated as CASSLSQGVGEQFF.

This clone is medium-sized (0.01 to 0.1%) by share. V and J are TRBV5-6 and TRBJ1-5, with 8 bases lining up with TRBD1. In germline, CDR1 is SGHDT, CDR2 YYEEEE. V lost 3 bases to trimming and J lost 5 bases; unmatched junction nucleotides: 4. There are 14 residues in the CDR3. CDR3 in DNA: TGTGCCAGCAGCTCGCAGGGGGCACATCAGCCCCAGCATTTT. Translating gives CASSSQGAHQPQHF.

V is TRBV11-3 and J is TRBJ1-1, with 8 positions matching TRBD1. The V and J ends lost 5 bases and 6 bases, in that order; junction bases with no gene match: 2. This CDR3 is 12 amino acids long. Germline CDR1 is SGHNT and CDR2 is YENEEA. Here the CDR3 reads CASSKQGAEAFF. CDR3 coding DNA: TGTGCCAGCAGCAAACAGGGGGCTGAAGCTTTCTTT.

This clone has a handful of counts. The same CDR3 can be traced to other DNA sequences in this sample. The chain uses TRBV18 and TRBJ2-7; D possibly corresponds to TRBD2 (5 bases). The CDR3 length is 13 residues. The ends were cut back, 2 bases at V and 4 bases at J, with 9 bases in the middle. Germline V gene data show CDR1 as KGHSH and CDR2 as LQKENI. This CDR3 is CASSPSGSYEQYF. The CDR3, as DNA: TGTGCCAGCTCACCATCGGGGAGTTACGAGCAGTACTTC.

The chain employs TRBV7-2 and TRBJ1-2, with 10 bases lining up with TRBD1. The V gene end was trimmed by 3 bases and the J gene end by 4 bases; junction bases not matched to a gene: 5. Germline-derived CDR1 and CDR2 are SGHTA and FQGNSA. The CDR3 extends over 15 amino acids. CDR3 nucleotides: TGTGCCAGCAGCTTCGGGACAGGGGATTTCTATGGCTACACCTTC. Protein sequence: CASSFGTGDFYGYTF.

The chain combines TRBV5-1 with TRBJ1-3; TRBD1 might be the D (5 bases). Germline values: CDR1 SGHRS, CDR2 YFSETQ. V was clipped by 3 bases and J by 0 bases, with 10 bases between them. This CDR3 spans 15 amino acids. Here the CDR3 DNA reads TGCGCCAGCAGCTCCTCAGGGATCTCTGGAAACACCATATATTTT. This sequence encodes CASSSSGISGNTIYF. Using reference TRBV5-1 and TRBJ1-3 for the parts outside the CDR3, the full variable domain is KAGVTQTPRYLIKTRGQQVTLSCSPISGHRSVSWYQQTPGQGLQFLFEYFSETQRNKGNFPGRFSGRQFSNSRSEMNVSTLELGDSALYLCASSSSGISGNTIYFGEGSWLTVV.

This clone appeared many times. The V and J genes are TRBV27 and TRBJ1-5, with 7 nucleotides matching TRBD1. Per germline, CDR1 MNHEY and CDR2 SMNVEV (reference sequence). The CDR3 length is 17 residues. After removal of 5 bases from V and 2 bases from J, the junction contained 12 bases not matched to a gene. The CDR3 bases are TGTGCCAGCAGTCCCGGAGAGGGGGCGAGGGGCAATCAGCCCCAGCATTTT. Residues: CASSPGEGARGNQPQHF.